This TCR beta chain was retrieved from a study of graft-versus-host responses after intestinal transplantation. Study details: Each patient got anti-thymocyte globulin induction, then tacrolimus and steroids for roughly 3 years.

Profiled with immunoSEQ multiplex PCR; TCRdb holds only in-frame clones, not every one. The sample comprises about 96,000 clones, around nine tenths of which are singletons, and approximately 0.17% rests with the top ten. Study-wide points: Researchers found peak circulating GvH clone levels linked to early post-transplant HvG declines. Detected in recipient marrow were GvH clones, some of which were first observed in ileum or blood.

In the case of this clone: Antigen unknown.

This CDR3 has 12 residues. Germline values: CDR1 KGHSH, CDR2 LQKENI. The V end was cut by 3 bases, the J end by 8 bases, with 8 bases between. This receptor was taken from a human donor who received an intestinal transplant. This specimen consisted of unstimulated CD4+ T cells sorted from spleen or lymph node cells, obtained before intestinal transplant. The chain joins TRBV18 to TRBJ2-1; unclear D gene. CDR3 region: CASSPRLDEQFF. The CDR3 bases are TGTGCCAGCTCACCCCGACTGGATGAGCAGTTCTTC. Supplemented by reference TRBV18 and TRBJ2-1, the full variable domain reads NAGVMQNPRHLVRRRGQEARLRCSPMKGHSHVYWYRQLPEEGLKFMVYLQKENIIDESGMPKERFSAEFPKEGPSILRIQQVVRGDSAAYFCASSPRLDEQFFGPGTRLTVL.